This T cell receptor beta chain was sequenced in a study of OX40 agonist ivuxolimab in advanced cancers. Study-level background: The costimulatory receptor OX40 (CD134) was targeted by ivuxolimab, a fully human IgG2 agonistic monoclonal antibody. In the dose-escalation cohort, more than 75% of patients were male, and the mean age was approximately 60 years, with a range of about 23 to 90. Partial responses were achieved by three dose-escalation patients, of whom one had hepatocellular carcinoma and two had cutaneous melanoma. Intravenous ivuxolimab was administered to patients every 2 weeks at six dose levels: 0.01, 0.1, 0.3, 1.5, 3 and 10 mg/kg. The purpose of peripheral TCRbeta sequencing was to test whether ivuxolimab changed TCR sequence diversity and led to clonal T-cell expansion. Patients were allowed to have had prior anti-PD-1, anti-PD-L1 or anti-CTLA-4 therapy, and around 41% of the dose-escalation patients had previously received checkpoint inhibitors. The paper covers the monotherapy dose-escalation part of the phase I ivuxolimab trial, which included N ≈ 50 patients. Of the roughly 52 patients in dose escalation, 19 had hepatocellular carcinoma, roughly 15 had melanoma, 9 had renal cell carcinoma and 9 had head and neck cancer.

The trial excluded patients who had a history of autoimmune disease or who were on systemic immunosuppression. In every dose cohort, peripheral blood was drawn for TCR sequencing at baseline, cycle 4 day 1, and cycle 7 day 1. Samples were obtained from an open-label, multicenter, first-in-human phase I dose-escalation trial of ivuxolimab. The trial enrolled adults with locally advanced or metastatic head and neck squamous cell, hepatocellular, melanoma or renal cell carcinoma. Before TCR sequencing, CD4+ and CD8+ T cells were separately sorted from peripheral blood. A note on this clone: Its antigen is not yet known. Qualities for individual bases were not recorded, and no much larger clone is one base off.

Overall study outcomes, separate from this receptor: In the 0.1-3.0 mg/kg groups, partial responders had among the lowest normalized peripheral clonal expansion, particularly in CD8+ T cells. After ivuxolimab, more expanded clones were found on average in CD8+ T cells than in CD4+ T cells. Clonal expansion of both CD4+ and CD8+ blood T cells was observed from baseline to week 6 at doses 0.1 to 3.0 mg/kg. The antigen specificity of the clonally expanded peripheral T cells was not determined. Low levels of normalized T-cell clonal expansion were also seen in some nonresponding patients.

To sequence the TCRbeta CDR3 region, genomic DNA was isolated from the sorted cells. The immunoSEQ Assay was used for sequencing of TCRbeta CDR3 regions. TCRdb provides this immuneACCESS table in a form limited to in-frame rearrangements. Some clones are lacking; in checked studies, under half of them reflect an unresolved V gene, and why the rest are absent is not known. Across this sample there are about 16,000 clones, with over 90% seen only once. The ten largest clonotypes hold more than 7% of the sample. The junction shows trimming of 7 bases on V and 10 bases on J, plus 16 bases between the germline ends. Its CDR3 holds 13 amino acids, cysteine through phenylalanine. Left in the record is the CDR3 DNA by itself, 39 bases read in frame from the first base. Sequences SEHNR (CDR1) and FQNEAQ (CDR2) are obtained from the germline V gene (reference sequence).

The sequence was obtained from an adult with an advanced solid tumor such as melanoma, head and neck, liver or kidney cancer. Sequences were derived from CD4+ or CD8+ T cells sorted from blood, sampled in a trial of the OX40 agonist ivuxolimab. The rearranged chain carries TRBV7-9 and TRBJ1-4, with no D gene named confidently. The CDR3 protein: CASTRPEEGKLFF. The nucleotides are TGTGCCAGCACGCGGCCCGAGGAGGGAAAACTGTTTTTT.